This T cell receptor (beta chain) was profiled in a study of T cell therapy after organ transplantation. General study results and limits: Nonresponder repertoires showed strong pretherapy expansions, barely changing post-therapy.

Time point of the sample: 4-8 weeks after completion of therapy. Profiling relied on immunoSEQ multiplex PCR, and the TCRdb table lists in-frame clones only, not all of them. The table shows some 6,000 clones, with just under 75% occurring only once. The CDR3 is 14 amino acids. Germline CDR1 and CDR2: MDHEN and SYDVKM. With 6 bases clipped from V and 5 bases from J, the junction kept 7 bases outside the gene matches. This clone was seen a single time. Its specificity is not known. V and J are TRBV28 and TRBJ2-7; 10 nucleotides align to TRBD1. This sequence was found in a human patient who had received a solid organ transplant and had CMV disease. Some of the T cells might come from the graft donor. The starting material was CD8+ T cells from blood, obtained after autologous CMV-specific T cell therapy. The CDR3 here is CASRMTGGAHEQYF. The CDR3 bases are TGTGCCAGCAGGATGACAGGGGGCGCCCACGAGCAGTACTTC.